This entry describes one T cell receptor beta chain. Profiled with immunoSEQ multiplex PCR; TCRdb holds only in-frame clones, not every one. The repertoire holds 95,000 to 150,000 clones, with 84% as singletons. This entry is derived from a study of identifying expanded T cells in peripheral blood. Collection occurred without any documented infections or immune events in donors. The sequenced material came from blood. The clonotype was recovered from a person between 18 and 75 years old in good health.

The CDR3 here is CASLPASGNTIYF. The CDR3 coding sequence is TGTGCCAGCCTACCAGCCTCTGGAAACACCATATATTTT. The chain couples TRBV6-5 to TRBJ1-3; D gene unclear. CDR1 MNHEY and CDR2 SVGAGI come from the germline V gene. The CDR3 sequence is 13 residues long. V was pared by 8 bases and J by 0 bases, with 8 bases between.